This T cell receptor beta chain emerged from a study of blood T cell repertoires in COVID-19. Across the study: Samples of COVID-19 (acute and convalescent) were obtained from the United States, Italy and Spain. PBMCs, B-cell-depleted T cells, or T cells were the source of the cDNA or gDNA that made up the material.

How the authors handled the data: Reference gene primer amplification yielded estimated nucleated cell counts. Repertoires were generated with immunoSEQ multiplex PCR, while TCRdb's copy carries only in-frame clones and drops some. V, J and clone size reflect that table, while D and trimming were determined from the DNA. The sample shows about 60,000 clones, about 77% of them seen only once. CDR1 is MDHEN, CDR2 SYDVKM, per germline. The J segment lost 8 bases and the V segment lost 0 bases, leaving 4 bases of the junction unmatched. CDR3 size: 16 residues. The TCR originated in a human donor in a cohort sampled during active COVID-19. Source material: peripheral blood. The chain is built from TRBV28 and TRBJ1-4; TRBD1 aligns across 12 bases. The CDR3 reads CASSLWGTGGLEKLFF. CDR3 nucleotides: TGTGCCAGCAGTTTATGGGGGACAGGGGGCTTAGAAAAACTGTTTTTT.